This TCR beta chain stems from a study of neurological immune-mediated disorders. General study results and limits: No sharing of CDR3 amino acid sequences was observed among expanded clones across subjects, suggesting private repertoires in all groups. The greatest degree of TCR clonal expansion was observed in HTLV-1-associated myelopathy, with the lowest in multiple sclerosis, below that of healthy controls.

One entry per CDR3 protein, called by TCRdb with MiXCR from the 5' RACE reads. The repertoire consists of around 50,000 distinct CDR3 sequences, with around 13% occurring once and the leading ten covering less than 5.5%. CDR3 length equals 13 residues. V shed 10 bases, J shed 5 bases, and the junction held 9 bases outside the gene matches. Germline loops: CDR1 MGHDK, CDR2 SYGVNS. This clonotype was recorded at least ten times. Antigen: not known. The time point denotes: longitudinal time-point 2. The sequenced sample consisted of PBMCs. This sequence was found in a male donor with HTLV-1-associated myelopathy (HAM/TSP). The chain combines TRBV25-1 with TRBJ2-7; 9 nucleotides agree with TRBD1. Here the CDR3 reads CAKPGTGFHEQYF. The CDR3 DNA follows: TGTGCCAAACCCGGGACAGGGTTCCACGAGCAGTACTTC.